This T cell receptor beta chain emerged from a study of vaccination and CD4 T cells after COVID-19 (dated 2022 in TCRdb). As for the study more broadly: In the convalescent cohort there were six males and four females, among whom were two Hispanic individuals, seven Caucasians, two Asians and one multiracial person. Participants got two doses of the Pfizer-BioNTech BNT162b2 vaccine (n=8) or two doses of the Moderna mRNA-1273 vaccine (n=2). Post-COVID blood samples were collected from convalescent patients a median of around 100 days after diagnosis, with a range of roughly 35 to 180 days. Post-vaccine blood samples were taken a median of around 70 days after the second vaccine dose, with a range of roughly 14 to 250 days. Overlapping spike peptide pools from SARS-CoV-2 and from the common cold coronaviruses HCoV-NL63, HCoV-OC43 and HCoV-229E were used as culture stimuli. Control cultures received a CEFX viral epitope pool as the positive control, an HIV-1 Nef peptide pool as the negative control, or no peptide. The spike-specific CD4+ TCR repertoire was compared before and after mRNA vaccination in fewer than eleven COVID-19 convalescent patients and several infection-naive healthy vaccine recipients. In an earlier paper using these donors, memory CD4+ T cell crossreactivity between SARS-CoV-2 and common cold coronavirus spike proteins was assessed at the TCR clonotype level. What the authors observed across the whole study: The median count of SARS-CoV-2-reactive clonotypes went up from around 21 after infection to 30 to 40 after vaccination, although the change was not significant. The study included relatively few convalescent patients and did not analyze early timepoints after natural infection. Among the post-vaccine SARS-CoV-2-reactive clones in convalescent patients, a median around 86% showed up only after vaccination, which suggests vaccine-specific priming. In convalescent patients, nearly all vaccine-specific clones (304 of 307) were found to be mono-reactive for SARS-CoV-2 spike rather than cross-reactive with common cold coronaviruses.

Counted from cysteine to phenylalanine, this CDR3 has 14 amino acids. Just the 42-base CDR3 DNA is kept, in frame starting at base 1. The germline V gene encodes CDR1 MNHNS and CDR2 SASEGT. Receptor amplification or capture employed PCR. DNA from cultured CD4+ T cells was subjected to TCR sequencing with the Oncomine TCR Beta short-read assay at the Johns Hopkins FTIC core. Genomic DNA was extracted from the cultured CD4+ T cells with the QIAamp micro DNA kit. Oncomine TCR Beta libraries made from cultured CD4+ T cells were pooled using unique dual indexes and sequenced on an Illumina iSeq 100. The original methods were these. Non-productive sequences were removed, and CDR3s not starting with C, not ending with F or W, or shorter than 7 amino acids were discarded. The MANAFEST web application was used to identify antigen-specific clonotypes by comparing peptide-stimulated wells against reference wells and other culture wells. An FDR below 0.05, an odds ratio above 5, and a productive frequency above 0.1% in at least two of three replicate wells were required for clones to be considered positive. Clonotypes that were significantly expanded in both SARS-CoV-2 spike wells and at least one common cold coronavirus spike condition were defined as cross-reactive. Levenshtein distances (stringdist) and unrooted phylogenetic trees (ape) in R version 3.6.1 were used to assess CDR3 homology. In TCRdb, the public reads were trimmed at Q25 with fastp and aligned with MiXCR, with productive beta chains retained. Every entry covers one CDR3 protein and lists the most common genes and DNA from its rows. TCRdb assigned the V and J calls; the authors' analysis was not used. In all, the sample holds about 7,100 distinct CDR3 sequences, and around 45% of those were seen once. Around 31% of the sample is in the top ten clones.

The sample's treatment or condition label, in plain terms: approximately nine-day PBMC culture with coronavirus spike peptide pools or control peptides (ViraFEST assay). CD4+ T cells from unexposed donors were collected before the COVID-19 pandemic (2011-2018). The ViraFEST assay, used in the study, expanded antigen-specific T cells with peptide pools and then identified the expanded clonotypes through TCR sequencing. Each well held fewer than 2.5 million PBMCs cultured with around 9 ug/ml peptide pools in IMDM containing around 5.5% human AB serum and 9.5 to 10 IU/ml IL-2. Half of the culture medium was replaced with fresh IL-2-containing medium on days 3 and 7. CD4+ T cells were isolated after approximately ten days of culture through negative selection using the EasySep CD4+ T cell isolation kit. Unexposed donor CD4+ T cells were tested for reactivity to SARS-CoV-2 S and N and four common cold coronavirus spike pools, as cell number allowed. Ficoll-Paque Plus gradient centrifugation was used to isolate PBMCs from whole blood, and the isolated PBMCs were then either used fresh or cryopreserved at -140C. Triplicate wells were generally used for each culture condition. Leukapheresis product for the unexposed donors was bought commercially.

A remark on this clonotype: Its antigen remains undetermined. One junction end disagrees with the germline gene, perhaps due to a read error.

The sample taken for sequencing was CD4+ T cells from blood, cultured in vitro. This sequence originates from a human donor in good health. The chain couples TRBV6-1 to TRBJ1-5; no confident D gene assignment can be made. The CDR3 protein is CASSPGSRKQPQHF. Here is the DNA: TGTGCCAGCAGTCCCGGGAGCCGCAAGCAGCCCCAGCATTTT.